The 9 T cell receptor beta chains reported below all come from one sample, sequenced in a study of blood T cell repertoires in COVID-19. Some clones are missing from TCRdb's copy, which holds only in-frame ones; the method was immunoSEQ multiplex PCR. Of approximately 440,000 clones listed, 90% are singletons. Material for sequencing was PBMCs or T cells enriched from blood (not recorded which). All receptors come from a young man who had recovered from COVID-19.

J is TRBJ1-6 and V is TRBV19; D is possibly TRBD1 (6 bases). V lost 6 bases, J lost 6 bases, and 12 bases lay in between. The CDR3 has 14 residues. In germline, CDR1 is LNHDA, CDR2 SQIVND (reference sequence). The CDR3 loop reads CASSSGTINSPLHF. CDR3 sequence (DNA): TGTGCCAGTAGCTCCGGGACAATTAATTCACCCCTCCACTTT.

The V gene is TRBV5-8, the J gene TRBJ2-2; 8 nucleotides line up with TRBD1. J gave up 7 bases and V 0 bases, and 5 bases lay outside the gene matches. The CDR3 has 15 amino acids. Germline CDR1 and CDR2: SGHTS and YDEGEE. The CDR3 reads CASSLDRGKSGELFF. Here the CDR3 DNA reads TGTGCCAGCAGCTTGGACAGGGGGAAGAGCGGGGAGCTGTTTTTT.

The V call is TRBV7-9, the J call TRBJ2-1; TRBD2 agrees at 15 bases. The length of the CDR3 is 15 residues. The germline V gene has CDR1 SEHNR and CDR2 FQNEAQ (reference sequence). V dropped 5 bases and J dropped 12; count of bases not matched to a gene: 8. This chain's CDR3 is CASSAGTSGRSVQFF. For the CDR3, the DNA is TGTGCCAGCAGCGCCGGGACTAGCGGGAGGAGTGTGCAGTTCTTC.

The rearrangement links TRBV6-5 to TRBJ1-5; tentative D call: TRBD1 (5 bases). The V end lost 2 bases, the J end lost 9 bases, and 11 bases lay between the germline ends. The CDR3 consists of 13 residues. The germline V gene has CDR1 MNHEY and CDR2 SVGAGI. Here the CDR3 reads CASSYKGDRPQHF. The CDR3 DNA sequence: TGTGCCAGCAGTTACAAAGGGGATCGGCCCCAGCATTTT.

The chain carries TRBV28 and TRBJ2-7; 10 bases are a match to TRBD1. The V and J ends lost 8 bases and 2 bases, in that order; junction bases with no gene match: 3. This CDR3 contains 13 residues. In germline, CDR1 is MDHEN, CDR2 SYDVKM. In DNA, the CDR3 is TGTGCCAGCCGGGACAGGGGTACCTACGAGCAGTACTTC. The encoded protein is CASRDRGTYEQYF. Combining the CDR3 with reference TRBV28 and TRBJ2-7 gives the whole variable domain DVKVTQSSRYLVKRTGEKVFLECVQDMDHENMFWYRQDPGLGLRLIYFSYDVKMKEKGDIPEGYSVSREKKERFSLILESASTNQTSMYLCASRDRGTYEQYFGPGTRLTVT.

CDR3 protein: CASSFTGTGGSYGYTF. CDR3 coding DNA: TGTGCCAGCAGTTTCACCGGGACAGGGGGTTCATATGGCTACACCTTC. The chain links TRBV27 to TRBJ1-2; 11 nucleotides align to TRBD1. V lost 3 bases to trimming and J lost 5 bases; unmatched junction nucleotides: 8. Germline loops: CDR1 MNHEY, CDR2 SMNVEV (reference sequence). The CDR3 sequence is 16 residues long.

The chain has TRBV11-3 and TRBJ2-1; 8 nucleotides align to TRBD2. The CDR3 loop spans 15 amino acids. The germline V gene has CDR1 SGHNT and CDR2 YENEEA. The V segment lost 1 base and the J segment 8 bases; nucleotides outside the gene matches: 7. The CDR3 DNA is TGTGCCAGCAGCTTAGTCCGGGGGGGCCTGGATGAGCAGTTCTTC. Protein product: CASSLVRGGLDEQFF.

This clone was seen once. V gene TRBV3-1 (or the pseudogene TRBV3-2) combines with J gene TRBJ2-3; D not certain. V was cut by 4 bases and J by 0 bases, with 5 bases left in between. The CDR3 is 13 residues long. Germline V gives CDR1 LGHDT, CDR2 YNNKEL (reference sequence). The CDR3 sequence is CASSPVSTDTQYF. The DNA for the CDR3 is TGTGCCAGCAGCCCGGTGAGCACAGATACGCAGTATTTT.

This chain connects TRBV2 to TRBJ1-2; 9 bases are a match to TRBD1. V was pared by 6 bases and J by 4 bases, with 9 bases of the junction left unmatched. This CDR3 has 15 residues. Germline CDR1 reads SNHLY; CDR2 reads FYNNEI. CDR3 bases: TGTGCCAGCAGCAAAACAATACAGGGGGCCTATGGCTACACCTTC. This codes for CASSKTIQGAYGYTF.